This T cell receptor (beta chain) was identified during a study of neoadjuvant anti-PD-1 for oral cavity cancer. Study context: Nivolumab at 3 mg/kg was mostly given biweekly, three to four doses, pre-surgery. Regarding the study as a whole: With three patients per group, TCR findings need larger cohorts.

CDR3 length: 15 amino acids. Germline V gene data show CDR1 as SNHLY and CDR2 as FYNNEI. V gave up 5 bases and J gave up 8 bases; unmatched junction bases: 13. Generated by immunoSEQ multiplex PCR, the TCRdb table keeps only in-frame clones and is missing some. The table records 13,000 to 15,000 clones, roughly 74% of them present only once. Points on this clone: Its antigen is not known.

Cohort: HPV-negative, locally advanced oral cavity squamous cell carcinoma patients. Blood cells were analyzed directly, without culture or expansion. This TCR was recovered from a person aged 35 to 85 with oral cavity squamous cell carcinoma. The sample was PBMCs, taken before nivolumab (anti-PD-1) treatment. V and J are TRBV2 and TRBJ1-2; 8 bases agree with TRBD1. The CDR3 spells CASSPLRTGSKGYTF. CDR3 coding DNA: TGTGCCAGCAGTCCTCTCCGGACAGGGTCCAAGGGCTACACCTTC.